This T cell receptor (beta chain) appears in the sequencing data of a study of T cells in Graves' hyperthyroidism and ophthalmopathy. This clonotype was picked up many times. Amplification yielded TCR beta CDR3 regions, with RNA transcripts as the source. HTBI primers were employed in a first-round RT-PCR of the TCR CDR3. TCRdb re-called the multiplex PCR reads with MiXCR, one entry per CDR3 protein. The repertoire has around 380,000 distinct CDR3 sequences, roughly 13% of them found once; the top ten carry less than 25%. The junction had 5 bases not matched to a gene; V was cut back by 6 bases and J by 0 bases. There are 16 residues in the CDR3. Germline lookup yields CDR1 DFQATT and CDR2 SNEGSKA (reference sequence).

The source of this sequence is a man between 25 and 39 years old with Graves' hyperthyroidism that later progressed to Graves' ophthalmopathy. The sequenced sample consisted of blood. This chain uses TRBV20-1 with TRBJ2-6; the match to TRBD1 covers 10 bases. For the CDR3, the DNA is TGCAGTGCAGGGCGACAGGGGGCCTCTGGGGCCAACGTCCTGACTTTC. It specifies CSAGRQGASGANVLTF.